Below, one T cell receptor (beta chain) is given with its context. How the authors handled the data: Reference gene primer amplification gave nucleated cell count estimates. Only in-frame clones appear in the TCRdb table, and some are missing; sequencing was by immunoSEQ multiplex PCR. V and J calls and clone size are given by that table; D and trimming were obtained from the DNA. The sample includes about 80,000 clones, about four fifths of them seen just once. Germline lookup yields CDR1 MNHEY and CDR2 SMNVEV (reference sequence). This CDR3 has 15 residues. Trimming cost V 6 bases and J 4 bases; bases outside gene matches: 5. These data are taken from a study of blood T cell repertoires in COVID-19. Overall study context: From the United States, Italy and Spain came samples of acute and convalescent COVID-19. PBMCs, B-cell-depleted T cells, or T cells provided the cDNA or gDNA that made up the material.

The material sequenced was peripheral blood. The V call is TRBV27, the J call TRBJ2-1; TRBD2 matches at 11 bases. The TCR sequence derives from a woman in her 70s with acute or convalescent COVID-19. The CDR3 nucleotides read TGTGCCAGCAGGATTAGCGGGAGGGGTTACAATGAGCAGTTCTTC. It codes for CASRISGRGYNEQFF.